The clone carrying this TCR beta chain has only a few counts. Its specificity is unknown. These data are taken from a study of cytomegalovirus exposure and HLA in healthy donors. Study context: Both the 120 validation repertoires and the approximately 700 first-cohort repertoires used the same platform, as reported by a later analysis.

The repertoire was sequenced with immunoSEQ multiplex PCR; TCRdb's copy has only in-frame clones and lacks some. The repertoire has 130,000 or so clones, 80% to 90% of them found once; the top ten carry around 9%. The donors were members of the validation cohort, which comprised approximately 120 subjects and was separate from the first cohort of roughly 700 subjects. From germline, CDR1 is SNHLY and CDR2 FYNNEI. The CDR3 has 15 residues. V was clipped by 0 bases and J by 6 bases; unmatched bases: 7. Study-level results: Rare TCR sequences predominated, though certain public TCRs were found in many donors. It was approximately 160 TCR beta chains that were listed as cytomegalovirus-associated.

This clonotype originated in a woman aged 18-30 years in good health and CMV-seropositive. The chain combines TRBV2 with TRBJ1-2; TRBD1 matches at 7 bases. The material sequenced was PBMCs. As DNA, the CDR3 is TGTGCCAGCAGTGAAGCTTGGACAGGAACAGATGGCTACACCTTC. Its translation is CASSEAWTGTDGYTF.